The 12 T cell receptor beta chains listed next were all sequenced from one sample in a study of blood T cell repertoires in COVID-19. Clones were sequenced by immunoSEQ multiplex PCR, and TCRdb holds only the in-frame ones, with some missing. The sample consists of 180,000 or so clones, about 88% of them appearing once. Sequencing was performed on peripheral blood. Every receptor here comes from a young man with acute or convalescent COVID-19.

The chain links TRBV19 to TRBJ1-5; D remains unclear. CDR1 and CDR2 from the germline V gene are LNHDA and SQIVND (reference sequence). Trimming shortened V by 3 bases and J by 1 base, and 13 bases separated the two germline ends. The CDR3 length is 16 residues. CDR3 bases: TGTGCCAGTAGTATTTGGAATGGCGGGAGCAATCAGCCCCAGCATTTT. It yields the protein CASSIWNGGSNQPQHF.

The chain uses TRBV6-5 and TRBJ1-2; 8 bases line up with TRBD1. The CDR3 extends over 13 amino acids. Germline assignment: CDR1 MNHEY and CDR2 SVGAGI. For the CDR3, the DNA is TGTACGACAGGGGACCTCTTTAACTATGGCTACACCTTC. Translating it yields CTTGDLFNYGYTF.

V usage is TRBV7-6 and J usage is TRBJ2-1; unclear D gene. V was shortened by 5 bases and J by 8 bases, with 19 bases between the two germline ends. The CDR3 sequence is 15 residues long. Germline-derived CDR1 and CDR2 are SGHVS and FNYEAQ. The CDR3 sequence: CASSQTRSLFDEQFF. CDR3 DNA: TGTGCCAGCAGCCAGACCCGTAGCTTGTTCGATGAGCAGTTCTTC.

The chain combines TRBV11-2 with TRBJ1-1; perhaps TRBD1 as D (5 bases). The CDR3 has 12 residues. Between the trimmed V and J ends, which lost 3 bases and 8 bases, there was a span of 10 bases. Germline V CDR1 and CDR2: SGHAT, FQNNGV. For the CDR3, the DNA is TGTGCCAGCAGCTTCAGGGCCGGGGAAGCTTTCTTT. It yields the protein CASSFRAGEAFF.

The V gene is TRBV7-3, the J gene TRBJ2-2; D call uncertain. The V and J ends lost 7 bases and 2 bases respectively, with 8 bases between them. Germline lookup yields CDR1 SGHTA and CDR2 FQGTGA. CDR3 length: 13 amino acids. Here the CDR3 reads CASTPENTGELFF. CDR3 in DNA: TGTGCCAGCACGCCAGAAAACACCGGGGAGCTGTTTTTT.

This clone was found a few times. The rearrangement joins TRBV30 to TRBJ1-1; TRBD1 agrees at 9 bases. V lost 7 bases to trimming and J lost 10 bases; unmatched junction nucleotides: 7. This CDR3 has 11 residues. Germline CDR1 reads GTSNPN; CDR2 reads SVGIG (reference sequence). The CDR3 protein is CAFSRTGVAFF. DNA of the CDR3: TGTGCCTTCTCCAGGACAGGGGTAGCTTTCTTT.

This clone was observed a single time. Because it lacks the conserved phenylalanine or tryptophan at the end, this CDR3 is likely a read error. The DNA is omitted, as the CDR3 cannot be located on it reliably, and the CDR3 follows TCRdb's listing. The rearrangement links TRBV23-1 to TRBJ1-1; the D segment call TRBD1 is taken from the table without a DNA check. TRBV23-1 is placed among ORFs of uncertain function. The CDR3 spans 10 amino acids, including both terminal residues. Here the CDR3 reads CASPSRRDSA.

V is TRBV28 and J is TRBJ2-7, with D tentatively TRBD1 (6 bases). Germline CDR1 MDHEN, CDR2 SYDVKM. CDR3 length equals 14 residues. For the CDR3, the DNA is TGTGCCAACAGTATGACAGGCCGCTCCTACGAGCAGTACGTC. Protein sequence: CANSMTGRSYEQYV.

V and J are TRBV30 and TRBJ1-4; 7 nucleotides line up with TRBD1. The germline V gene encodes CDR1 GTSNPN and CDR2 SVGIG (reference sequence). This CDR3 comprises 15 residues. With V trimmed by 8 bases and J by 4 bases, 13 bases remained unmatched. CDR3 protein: CAQQPTGAVNEKLFF. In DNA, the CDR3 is TGTGCCCAGCAACCTACAGGGGCCGTTAATGAAAAACTGTTTTTT.

The CDR3 region is CASSSSGGQQYF. CDR3 bases: TGTGCCAGCAGCTCCTCGGGGGGACAGCAGTACTTC. The chain is built from TRBV7-2 and TRBJ2-7; 7 nucleotides line up with TRBD2. The CDR3 is made up of 12 amino acids. After removal of 4 bases from V and 8 bases from J, the junction contained 5 bases not matched to a gene. CDR1 and CDR2 (germline): SGHTA, FQGNSA.

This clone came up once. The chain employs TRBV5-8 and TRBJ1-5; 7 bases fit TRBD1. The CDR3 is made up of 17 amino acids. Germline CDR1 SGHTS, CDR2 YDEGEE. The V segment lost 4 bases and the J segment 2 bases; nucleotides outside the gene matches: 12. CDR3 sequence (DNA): TGTGCCAGCAGCCAGGGACAGATCGCGTTTGGCAATCAGCCCCAGCATTTT. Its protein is CASSQGQIAFGNQPQHF.

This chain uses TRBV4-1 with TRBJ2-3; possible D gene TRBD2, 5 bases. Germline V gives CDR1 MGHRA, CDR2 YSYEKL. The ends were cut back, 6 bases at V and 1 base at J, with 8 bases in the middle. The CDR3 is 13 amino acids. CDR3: CASRGLRTDTQYF. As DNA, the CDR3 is TGCGCCAGCAGAGGACTTCGCACAGATACGCAGTATTTT.